These 23 T cell receptor beta chains originate from one sample sequenced in a study of cytomegalovirus exposure and HLA in healthy donors. The study ran its PCR with 60 Vbeta and 13 Jbeta primers. Profiled with immunoSEQ multiplex PCR; TCRdb holds only in-frame clones, not every one. The sample includes 100,000 to 150,000 clones, around 77% seen only once; the top ten take about 5.8%. Sequenced input: PBMCs. The receptors stem from a man younger than 35 in good health and CMV-seropositive.

The CDR3 reads CASSRASDSGNTIYF. The CDR3 coding sequence is TGTGCCAGCTCACGAGCCAGCGACTCTGGAAACACCATATATTTT. V and J are TRBV18 and TRBJ1-3; D is undetermined. There are 15 residues in the CDR3. Germline V gene lookup returns CDR1 KGHSH and CDR2 LQKENI. V lost 4 bases and J lost 0, with 10 bases in between. Full variable domain (outside the CDR3, taken from reference TRBV18 and TRBJ1-3): NAGVMQNPRHLVRRRGQEARLRCSPMKGHSHVYWYRQLPEEGLKFMVYLQKENIIDESGMPKERFSAEFPKEGPSILRIQQVVRGDSAAYFCASSRASDSGNTIYFGEGSWLTVV.

This sequence joins TRBV27 and TRBJ2-7; D possibly corresponds to TRBD2 (6 bases). Between the trimmed V and J ends, which lost 6 bases and 3 bases, there was a span of 15 bases. CDR3 length: 14 residues. In germline, CDR1 is MNHEY, CDR2 SMNVEV (reference sequence). DNA for the CDR3: TGTGCCAGCAGCTTCGGGGGATCGGACTACGAGCAGTACTTC. This codes for CASSFGGSDYEQYF.

The chain couples TRBV28 to TRBJ2-7, with TRBD1 matching over 7 bases. The trim removed 6 bases at V and 4 bases at J, leaving 3 bases unmatched. The germline gives CDR1 MDHEN, CDR2 SYDVKM. CDR3 length: 12 residues. CDR3: CASSTGVYEQYF. In nucleotides, the CDR3 is TGTGCCAGCAGCACAGGGGTATACGAGCAGTACTTC. Looking up the rest from reference TRBV28 and TRBJ2-7 gives the full variable domain: DVKVTQSSRYLVKRTGEKVFLECVQDMDHENMFWYRQDPGLGLRLIYFSYDVKMKEKGDIPEGYSVSREKKERFSLILESASTNQTSMYLCASSTGVYEQYFGPGTRLTVT.

CDR3: CASSPRESYGYTF. The CDR3 DNA reads as TGTGCCAGCAGCCCCCGGGAGAGCTATGGCTACACCTTC. The V gene is TRBV7-8, the J gene TRBJ1-2; D uncertain. The CDR3 runs to 13 residues. The germline V and J ends were trimmed by 5 bases and 4 bases, with 11 bases remaining between them. CDR1 is SGHVS, CDR2 FQNEAQ, per germline.

The chain recombines TRBV21-1 with TRBJ2-7; TRBD1, the D gene given by the table, was not confirmed from the DNA. TRBV21-1 is reported as a pseudogene. The CDR3 loop spans 17 amino acids. CDR3 DNA: TGTGCCAGCAGCAAAGCACTAGACAGGGGTAGCTCCTACGAGCAGTACTTC. It translates to CASSKALDRGSSYEQYF.

The chain joins TRBV27 to TRBJ1-3; 12 nucleotides align to TRBD2. The J call may be incorrect, as the DNA end agrees better with TRBJ2-2. The germline V gene encodes CDR1 MNHEY and CDR2 SMNVEV (reference sequence). The CDR3 extends over 16 amino acids. The CDR3 loop is CASRPTSGSTTGELFF. In nucleotides, the CDR3 is TGTGCCAGCAGACCGACTAGCGGGAGCACCACCGGGGAGCTGTTTTTT.

V usage is TRBV19 and J usage is TRBJ2-7, with TRBD1 identical over 7 bases. Trimming at V came to 5 bases and at J to 3 bases, leaving 13 bases not matched to a gene. CDR1 and CDR2 from the germline V gene are LNHDA and SQIVND (reference sequence). The CDR3 has 16 residues. Here the CDR3 DNA reads TGTGCCAGTAGTGTAACAGGGAAACCAGGGGGCTACGAGCAGTACTTC. This encodes CASSVTGKPGGYEQYF.

This chain uses TRBV12-5 with TRBJ1-1; unclear D gene. The V gene lost 1 base and the J gene lost 0 bases, with 3 bases spanning the gap. Germline CDR1 reads LGHNT; CDR2 reads FRNRAP. CDR3 length: 13 amino acids. The CDR3 sequence: CASGLAVNTEAFF. The CDR3 DNA follows: TGTGCTAGTGGTTTGGCAGTGAACACTGAAGCTTTCTTT. Drawing the rest from reference TRBV12-5 and TRBJ1-1, the complete variable domain is DARVTQTPRHKVTEMGQEVTMRCQPILGHNTVFWYRQTMMQGLELLAYFRNRAPLDDSGMPKDRFSAEMPDATLATLKIQPSEPRDSAVYFCASGLAVNTEAFFGQGTRLTVV.

This chain joins TRBV6-6 and TRBJ1-2, with TRBD1 matching over 7 bases. V shed 4 bases and J 2 bases; nucleotides not matched to a gene: 10. Germline lookup yields CDR1 MNHNY and CDR2 SVGAGI (reference sequence). The CDR3 length is 16 residues. The CDR3 here is CASSFTVRDRNYGYTF. As DNA, the CDR3 is TGTGCCAGCAGTTTCACCGTCCGGGACAGAAACTATGGCTACACCTTC.

This clone came up once. The DNA for the CDR3 is TGTGCCAGCAGTTCACCCTCCTGGGCGGGGGCGCCGAACACCGGGGAGCTGTTTTTT. Protein: CASSSPSWAGAPNTGELFF. The chain links TRBV27 to TRBJ2-2; a possible D gene is TRBD2 (7 bases). Germline V lookup: CDR1 MNHEY, CDR2 SMNVEV (reference sequence). CDR3 length: 19 amino acids. V lost 4 bases, J lost 0 bases, and 21 bases lay in between.

Only a few counts were recorded for this clone. This sequence joins TRBV29-1 and TRBJ2-7; D perhaps matches TRBD1 (6 bases). Germline loops: CDR1 SQVTM, CDR2 ANQGSEA. The CDR3 consists of 14 residues. V was pared by 4 bases and J by 0 bases, with 13 bases between. CDR3 in amino acids: CSVGVRGSSYEQYF. The CDR3 DNA reads as TGCAGCGTTGGGGTTAGGGGGTCCTCCTACGAGCAGTACTTC.

The CDR3 is CAISEGHRETSSYGYTF. CDR3 DNA: TGTGCCATCAGTGAGGGGCACAGGGAAACCTCCTCCTATGGCTACACCTTC. This rearrangement joins TRBV10-3 to TRBJ1-2, with D possibly matching TRBD1 (6 bases). This CDR3 contains 17 residues. Per the germline V gene, CDR1 is ENHRY and CDR2 is SYGVKD. Trimming took 2 bases from V and 4 from J, leaving 20 bases between them.

The V call is TRBV27, the J call TRBJ2-7; TRBD2 matches at 15 bases. J lost 0 bases, V lost 6 bases, and 6 bases had no gene match. The CDR3 consists of 17 residues. The germline CDR1 and CDR2 sequences are MNHEY and SMNVEV (reference sequence). CDR3 sequence: CASRKGTSGGNSYEQYF. Here the CDR3 DNA reads TGTGCCAGCAGAAAAGGGACTAGCGGGGGGAACTCCTACGAGCAGTACTTC.

The CDR3 DNA reads TGTGCCTGGAGTGACTACACTGAAGCTTTCTTT. Translated, it gives CAWSDYTEAFF. The chain uses TRBV30 and TRBJ1-1; D gene uncertain. From germline, CDR1 is GTSNPN and CDR2 SVGIG (reference sequence). V was clipped by 1 base and J by 3 bases, with 3 bases between them. The length of the CDR3 is 11 residues.

The genes are TRBV7-6 and TRBJ2-7; 10 bases are shared with TRBD2. Germline CDR1 and CDR2: SGHVS and FNYEAQ. V lost 5 bases to trimming and J lost 3 bases; unmatched junction nucleotides: 4. The CDR3 extends over 14 amino acids. The CDR3 sequence is CASSLIAGGYEQYF. Written as DNA, the CDR3 is TGTGCCAGCAGCCTCATAGCGGGGGGCTACGAGCAGTACTTC.

This clone was detected only a few times. The chain joins TRBV7-9 to TRBJ2-7; TRBD1 might be the D (5 bases). The CDR3 totals 14 residues. CDR1 and CDR2 from the germline V gene are SEHNR and FQNEAQ (reference sequence). The V gene lost 4 bases and the J gene lost 5 bases, with 15 bases spanning the gap. Here the CDR3 reads CASSSLRGRNEQYF. The CDR3 bases are TGTGCCAGCAGCTCCCTAAGGGGCCGGAACGAGCAGTACTTC.

J is TRBJ1-2 and V is TRBV28, with 10 bases aligning to TRBD1. The CDR3 extends over 14 amino acids. The trim removed 6 bases at V and 7 bases at J, leaving 8 bases unmatched. The germline gives CDR1 MDHEN, CDR2 SYDVKM. CDR3 sequence (DNA): TGTGCCAGCAGACCCGGACAGGGGGTAACTGGCTACACCTTC. It specifies CASRPGQGVTGYTF.

This chain uses TRBV6-5 with TRBJ1-2, with D tentatively TRBD1 (5 bases). The CDR3 contains 15 residues. Germline lookup yields CDR1 MNHEY and CDR2 SVGAGI. Trimming removed 0 bases at V and 4 bases at J, with 12 bases between. The CDR3 is CASSYSGRGTYGYTF. Written as DNA, the CDR3 is TGTGCCAGCAGTTACTCGGGTAGGGGCACCTATGGCTACACCTTC.

This clone appeared a single time. V is TRBV27 and J is TRBJ2-7; 11 bases match TRBD1. Per germline, CDR1 MNHEY and CDR2 SMNVEV (reference sequence). Trimming at V came to 9 bases and at J to 7 bases, leaving 14 bases not matched to a gene. There are 15 residues in the CDR3. The DNA of the CDR3 is TGTGCCAGTAGGCGCGTTGGACAGGGGGCGAGGGAGCAGTACTTC. Translation gives CASRRVGQGAREQYF.

This clone showed up just once. This rearrangement joins TRBV5-1 to TRBJ1-5; tentatively, D is TRBD1 (5 bases). Germline V CDR1 and CDR2: SGHRS, YFSETQ. Trimming removed 2 bases at V and 4 bases at J, with 10 bases between. The CDR3 runs to 14 residues. In DNA, the CDR3 is TGCGCCAGCAGCTTCCGCGGGGGAAATCAGCCCCAGCATTTT. This translates into CASSFRGGNQPQHF.

The chain links TRBV18 to TRBJ1-2, with TRBD1 matching over 8 bases. The V gene's germline CDR1 is KGHSH and CDR2 LQKENI. The CDR3 has 13 residues. V dropped 2 bases and J dropped 6; count of bases not matched to a gene: 2. CDR3 loop: CASSPTGGHGYTF. The CDR3 coding sequence is TGTGCCAGCTCACCAACAGGGGGTCATGGCTACACCTTC.

This sequence joins TRBV7-8 and TRBJ2-7, with a weak D call TRBD2 (6 bases). This CDR3 is 16 amino acids long. Germline V gives CDR1 SGHVS, CDR2 FQNEAQ. With 1 base removed from V and 2 bases from J, the gap between germline ends came to 15 bases. Written as DNA, the CDR3 is TGTGCCAGCAGCTTAGGAACTCGGGACTTTCCCTACGAGCAGTACTTC. Its protein product is CASSLGTRDFPYEQYF. The whole variable domain, filled in from reference TRBV7-8 and TRBJ2-7, reads GAGVSQSPRYKVAKRGQDVALRCDPISGHVSLFWYQQALGQGPEFLTYFQNEAQLDKSGLPSDRFFAERPEGSVSTLKIQRTQQEDSAVYLCASSLGTRDFPYEQYFGPGTRLTVT.

This chain connects TRBV9 to TRBJ2-1; weak D call: TRBD2 (6 bases). This CDR3 is 14 amino acids long. Germline-derived CDR1 and CDR2 are SGDLS and YYNGEE. The V end lost 3 bases, the J end lost 6 bases, and 13 bases lay between the germline ends. As DNA, the CDR3 is TGTGCCAGCAGCGCACGTGGGGGGAGCAATGAGCAGTTCTTC. It translates to CASSARGGSNEQFF.